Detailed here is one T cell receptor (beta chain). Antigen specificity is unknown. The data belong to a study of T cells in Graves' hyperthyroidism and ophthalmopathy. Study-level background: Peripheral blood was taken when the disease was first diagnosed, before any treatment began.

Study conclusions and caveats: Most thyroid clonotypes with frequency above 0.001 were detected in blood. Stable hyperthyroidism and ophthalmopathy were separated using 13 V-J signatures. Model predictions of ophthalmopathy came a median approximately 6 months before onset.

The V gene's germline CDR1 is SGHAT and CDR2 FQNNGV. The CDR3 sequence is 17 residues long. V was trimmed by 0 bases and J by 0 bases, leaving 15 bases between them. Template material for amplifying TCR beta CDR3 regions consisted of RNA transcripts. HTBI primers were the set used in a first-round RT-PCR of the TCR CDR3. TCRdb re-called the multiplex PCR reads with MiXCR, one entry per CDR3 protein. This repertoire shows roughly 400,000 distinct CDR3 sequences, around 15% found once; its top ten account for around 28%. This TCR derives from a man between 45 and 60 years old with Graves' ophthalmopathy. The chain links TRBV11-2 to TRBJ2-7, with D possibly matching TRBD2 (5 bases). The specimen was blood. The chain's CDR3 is CASSLDSASGFSYEQYF. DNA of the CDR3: TGTGCCAGCAGCTTAGATAGCGCCAGCGGATTCTCCTACGAGCAGTACTTC.